This is a list of T cell receptor beta chains from one sample in a study of cytomegalovirus exposure and HLA in healthy donors. Profiling relied on immunoSEQ multiplex PCR, and the TCRdb table lists in-frame clones only, not all of them. This repertoire shows some 160,000 clones, about 76% found once; its top ten account for around 5%. Material: PBMCs. The receptors were sampled from a young woman in good health and CMV-seropositive. Both conserved end residues are part of each CDR3. Each record gives: J gene, V gene, clone size, D gene, CDR3 protein, CDR3 DNA. A D gene is named only where the DNA matches it firmly. Only some rows state a clone size, as once, few, many or a class for expanded clones.

TRBJ1-3 TRBV6-1 . . CASTLSPGEGNTIYF TGTGCCAGCACCTTGTCCCCAGGGGAAGGAAACACCATATATTTT
TRBJ2-2 TRBV4-2 . . CASSQEETGELFF TGTGCCAGCAGCCAAGAAGAGACCGGGGAGCTGTTTTTT
TRBJ1-2 TRBV11-2 once TRBD1 CASSLGPLGQGYGYTF TGTGCCAGCAGCTTAGGCCCGTTGGGACAGGGGTATGGCTACACCTTC
TRBJ1-5 TRBV18 . . CASSPGQGLSNQPQHF TGTGCCAGCTCACCCGGTCAGGGGCTAAGCAATCAGCCCCAGCATTTT
TRBJ1-5 TRBV9 few . CASSVAGNQPQHF TGTGCCAGCAGCGTAGCGGGTAATCAGCCCCAGCATTTT
TRBJ2-7 TRBV19 few . CASSLGRGNEQYF TGTGCCAGTAGTCTTGGTAGGGGTAACGAGCAGTACTTC
TRBJ2-1 TRBV4-3 few . CASSQRLETEGYNEQFF TGCGCCAGCAGCCAAAGGCTTGAGACGGAGGGGTACAATGAGCAGTTCTTC
TRBJ1-1 TRBV25-1 . . CASSEDLSGHRNTEAFF TGTGCCAGCAGTGAGGATCTGTCGGGACACCGGAACACTGAAGCTTTCTTT
TRBJ2-1 TRBV5-1 . TRBD1 CASSLAGQVLTEQFF TGCGCCAGCAGCTTGGCCGGACAGGTTTTGACTGAGCAGTTCTTC
TRBJ1-1 TRBV7-4 . . CASAPSGWDTEAFF TGTGCCAGCGCACCCTCGGGGTGGGACACTGAAGCTTTCTTT
TRBJ1-1 TRBV10-3 . . CAISQGGNTEAFF TGTGCCATCAGTCAAGGGGGAAACACTGAAGCTTTCTTT
TRBJ1-4 TRBV5-5 . . CASSLEGPGKGINEKLFF TGTGCCAGCAGCTTGGAAGGTCCAGGGAAAGGGATAAATGAAAAACTGTTTTTT
TRBJ2-7 TRBV2 . TRBD2 CASTRAGGNYEQYF TGTGCCAGCACGCGAGCGGGGGGCAACTACGAGCAGTACTTC
TRBJ1-6 TRBV18 . TRBD1 CASSPKGQGSPLHF TGTGCCAGCTCACCAAAGGGACAGGGGTCACCCCTCCACTTT
TRBJ2-1 TRBV4-1 . . CASSQDRGFRIHEQFF TGCGCCAGCAGCCAAGACAGGGGCTTTAGGATACATGAGCAGTTCTTC
TRBJ1-5 TRBV19 . TRBD1 CASSRGRQGVPNQPQHF TGTGCCAGTTCCAGGGGGCGGCAGGGAGTCCCTAACCAGCCCCAGCATTTT
TRBJ1-2 TRBV19 . TRBD1 CASSRYRGLDGYTF TGTGCCAGTAGTCGATACAGGGGGCTCGATGGCTACACCTTC
TRBJ1-2 TRBV7-9 . TRBD1 CSSSYRDRVFGYTF TGTTCCAGCAGTTACCGGGACAGGGTATTTGGCTACACCTTC
TRBJ2-7 TRBV30 . TRBD1 CAWLTGAEQYF TGTGCCTGGTTAACAGGGGCCGAGCAGTACTTC
TRBJ1-3 TRBV29-1 . TRBD1 CSVEDRDRGRNTIYF TGCAGCGTTGAAGATAGGGACAGGGGAAGAAACACCATATATTTT
TRBJ1-1 TRBV28 . . CASSFIGGGAEAFF TGTGCCAGCAGTTTTATCGGCGGGGGAGCTGAAGCTTTCTTT
TRBJ2-5 TRBV9 . TRBD2 CASSVDGGGTQYF TGTGCCAGCAGCGTAGATGGGGGGGGGACCCAGTACTTC